This is a list of T cell receptor beta chains from one sample in a study of control samples from healthy donors and cancer patients. Sequenced by immunoSEQ multiplex PCR; TCRdb stores in-frame clones only, minus some. The table has about 94,000 clones, approximately 90% seen once. The sequenced material came from blood. The receptors were sampled from a woman in her 50s in good health. CDR3s include the opening cysteine and the closing phenylalanine or tryptophan. Fields, in order: D gene, V gene, clone size, J gene, CDR3 protein, CDR3 DNA. A D gene is named only where the DNA matches it firmly. Clone size appears in some rows only: once, few, many, or a class for an expanded clone.

d_gene: TRBD1
v_gene: TRBV27
abundance: once
j_gene: TRBJ2-7
CDR3aa: CASRETGATYEQYF
CDR3nt: TGTGCCAGCAGGGAGACAGGGGCCACCTACGAGCAGTACTTC

d_gene: TRBD2
v_gene: TRBV6-5
abundance: NA
j_gene: TRBJ2-5
CDR3aa: CASRWTSGETQYF
CDR3nt: TGTGCCAGCCGATGGACTAGCGGAGAGACCCAGTACTTC

d_gene: NA
v_gene: TRBV12-5
abundance: NA
j_gene: TRBJ1-5
CDR3aa: CASGLVRSLDSNQPQHF
CDR3nt: TGTGCTAGTGGTTTGGTACGGAGCCTTGATAGCAATCAGCCCCAGCATTTT

d_gene: NA
v_gene: TRBV7-2
abundance: NA
j_gene: TRBJ2-1
CDR3aa: CASSPGLIYNEQFF
CDR3nt: TGTGCCAGCAGCCCCGGACTAATCTACAATGAGCAGTTCTTC

d_gene: TRBD1
v_gene: TRBV2
abundance: few
j_gene: TRBJ1-2
CDR3aa: CASSKTGGGYGYTF
CDR3nt: TGTGCCAGCAGTAAAACAGGGGGCGGCTATGGCTACACCTTC

d_gene: TRBD1
v_gene: TRBV4-1
abundance: NA
j_gene: TRBJ2-1
CDR3aa: CASSQDRAGGLEQFF
CDR3nt: TGCGCCAGCAGCCAAGATCGTGCAGGGGGTCTTGAGCAGTTCTTC

d_gene: NA
v_gene: TRBV10-1
abundance: NA
j_gene: TRBJ1-1
CDR3aa: CASSGQVMNTEAFF
CDR3nt: TGCGCCAGCAGTGGACAGGTCATGAACACTGAAGCTTTCTTT

d_gene: TRBD1
v_gene: TRBV7-2
abundance: NA
j_gene: TRBJ2-1
CDR3aa: CASSGTASYNEQFF
CDR3nt: TGTGCCAGCTCCGGGACAGCCTCCTACAATGAGCAGTTCTTC

d_gene: NA
v_gene: TRBV7-2
abundance: NA
j_gene: TRBJ2-1
CDR3aa: CASSPAGADYNEQFF
CDR3nt: TGTGCCAGCAGCCCTGCCGGGGCGGATTACAATGAGCAGTTCTTC

d_gene: NA
v_gene: TRBV7-6
abundance: NA
j_gene: TRBJ1-3
CDR3aa: CASSLDSPKRGNTIYF
CDR3nt: TGTGCCAGCAGCTTAGACAGCCCGAAGCGGGGAAACACCATATATTTT

d_gene: NA
v_gene: TRBV7-2
abundance: NA
j_gene: TRBJ2-5
CDR3aa: CASSPPGRETQYF
CDR3nt: TGTGCCAGCAGCCCCCCGGGGCGAGAGACCCAGTACTTC

d_gene: TRBD1
v_gene: TRBV5-8
abundance: NA
j_gene: TRBJ2-7
CDR3aa: CASSLRGTGRREQYF
CDR3nt: TGTGCCAGCAGCTTGCGCGGGACAGGGAGAAGGGAGCAGTACTTC

d_gene: NA
v_gene: TRBV19
abundance: NA
j_gene: TRBJ1-5
CDR3aa: CASSWGGVAQPQHF
CDR3nt: TGTGCCAGTAGCTGGGGGGGGGTAGCTCAGCCCCAGCATTTT

d_gene: NA
v_gene: TRBV27
abundance: few
j_gene: TRBJ1-1
CDR3aa: CASSLTVFNTEAFF
CDR3nt: TGTGCCAGCAGTCTGACCGTTTTCAACACTGAAGCTTTCTTT

d_gene: NA
v_gene: TRBV5-4
abundance: NA
j_gene: TRBJ1-2
CDR3aa: CASSFDVGGYTF
CDR3nt: TGTGCCAGCAGCTTCGATGTGGGTGGCTACACCTTC

d_gene: NA
v_gene: TRBV5-1
abundance: NA
j_gene: TRBJ1-3
CDR3aa: CASSLAGGTGNTIYF
CDR3nt: TGCGCCAGCAGCTTGGCCGGAGGGACTGGAAACACCATATATTTT

d_gene: TRBD1
v_gene: TRBV6-5
abundance: NA
j_gene: TRBJ2-7
CDR3aa: CASRRDREPYEQYF
CDR3nt: TGTGCCAGCAGGCGGGACAGGGAACCATACGAGCAGTACTTC

d_gene: NA
v_gene: TRBV5-8
abundance: NA
j_gene: TRBJ1-5
CDR3aa: CASSRILNRDGYSNQPQHF
CDR3nt: TGTGCCAGCAGCCGGATCCTTAACCGGGACGGGTATAGCAATCAGCCCCAGCATTTT

d_gene: NA
v_gene: TRBV5-1
abundance: NA
j_gene: TRBJ2-5
CDR3aa: CASSLVGMQETQYF
CDR3nt: TGCGCCAGCAGCTTGGTCGGTATGCAAGAGACCCAGTACTTC

d_gene: NA
v_gene: TRBV7-9
abundance: NA
j_gene: TRBJ1-1
CDR3aa: CASSLVGVGEAFF
CDR3nt: TGTGCCAGCAGCTTGGTAGGCGTAGGTGAAGCTTTCTTT

d_gene: TRBD1
v_gene: TRBV29-1
abundance: NA
j_gene: TRBJ2-3
CDR3aa: CSARTGGRGPDTQYF
CDR3nt: TGCAGCGCCCGGACAGGGGGCAGGGGCCCAGATACGCAGTATTTT

d_gene: NA
v_gene: TRBV14
abundance: NA
j_gene: TRBJ1-2
CDR3aa: CASSPRTGDGYTF
CDR3nt: TGTGCCAGCAGCCCGCGGACGGGAGATGGCTACACCTTC

d_gene: NA
v_gene: TRBV9
abundance: once
j_gene: TRBJ2-5
CDR3aa: CASSVGVGGLQETQYF
CDR3nt: TGTGCCAGCAGCGTAGGAGTGGGGGGCCTCCAAGAGACCCAGTACTTC

d_gene: NA
v_gene: TRBV7-9
abundance: NA
j_gene: TRBJ2-7
CDR3aa: CASSQLGGGRTFSYEQYF
CDR3nt: TGTGCCAGCAGCCAACTCGGTGGGGGGCGGACTTTCTCCTACGAGCAGTACTTC

d_gene: NA
v_gene: TRBV19
abundance: NA
j_gene: TRBJ1-1
CDR3aa: CASSIGRWETEAFF
CDR3nt: TGTGCCAGTAGTATAGGGAGGTGGGAGACTGAAGCTTTCTTT

d_gene: NA
v_gene: TRBV4-3
abundance: NA
j_gene: TRBJ2-1
CDR3aa: CASSQGGRGEYEQFF
CDR3nt: TGCGCCAGCAGCCAAGGGGGCAGGGGAGAATATGAGCAGTTCTTC

d_gene: NA
v_gene: TRBV19
abundance: NA
j_gene: TRBJ1-5
CDR3aa: CASNGQYHQPQHF
CDR3nt: TGTGCCAGTAATGGACAGTACCATCAGCCCCAGCATTTT

d_gene: TRBD2
v_gene: TRBV6-1
abundance: NA
j_gene: TRBJ2-7
CDR3aa: CASSDVGGRYEQYF
CDR3nt: TGTGCCAGCAGTGACGTCGGCGGGAGATACGAGCAGTACTTC

d_gene: NA
v_gene: TRBV7-3
abundance: NA
j_gene: TRBJ2-3
CDR3aa: CASSGLSSTDTQYF
CDR3nt: TGTGCCAGCAGCGGACTATCTAGCACAGATACGCAGTATTTT

d_gene: NA
v_gene: TRBV7-9
abundance: few
j_gene: TRBJ2-7
CDR3aa: CASSQNPNRASEQYF
CDR3nt: TGTGCCAGCAGCCAAAATCCAAATCGAGCGTCCGAGCAGTACTTC

d_gene: NA
v_gene: TRBV12-3/TRBV12-4
abundance: NA
j_gene: TRBJ1-2
CDR3aa: CASSLRQNYGYTF
CDR3nt: TGTGCCAGCAGTTTAAGACAGAACTATGGCTACACCTTC

d_gene: TRBD2
v_gene: TRBV28
abundance: NA
j_gene: TRBJ2-1
CDR3aa: CATKRDWGDNEQFF
CDR3nt: TGTGCCACCAAGCGGGATTGGGGGGACAATGAGCAGTTCTTC

d_gene: TRBD1
v_gene: TRBV3-1/TRBV3-2
abundance: NA
j_gene: TRBJ1-1
CDR3aa: CASSLTDRVTEAFF
CDR3nt: TGTGCCAGCAGCCTTACCGACAGGGTCACTGAAGCTTTCTTT

d_gene: NA
v_gene: TRBV3-1/TRBV3-2
abundance: few
j_gene: TRBJ2-7
CDR3aa: CASSLSGSSYEQYF
CDR3nt: TGTGCCAGCAGCCTTTCAGGGAGCTCCTACGAGCAGTACTTC

d_gene: NA
v_gene: TRBV13
abundance: NA
j_gene: TRBJ2-3
CDR3aa: CASSLHLSTDTQYF
CDR3nt: TGTGCCAGCAGCTTGCATCTTAGCACAGATACGCAGTATTTT

d_gene: NA
v_gene: TRBV20-1
abundance: NA
j_gene: TRBJ2-7
CDR3aa: CSAPDTYEQYF
CDR3nt: TGCAGTGCACCGGACACCTACGAGCAGTACTTC

d_gene: TRBD1
v_gene: TRBV5-1
abundance: once
j_gene: TRBJ2-1
CDR3aa: CASSSRGTGTYNEQFF
CDR3nt: TGCGCCAGCAGCTCGAGAGGGACAGGGACCTACAATGAGCAGTTCTTC

d_gene: NA
v_gene: TRBV29-1
abundance: once
j_gene: TRBJ2-3
CDR3aa: CSVEGGLSSTDTQYF
CDR3nt: TGCAGCGTTGAGGGGGGACTTTCTAGCACAGATACGCAGTATTTT

d_gene: NA
v_gene: TRBV4-3
abundance: NA
j_gene: TRBJ1-5
CDR3aa: CASSSQLRQPQHF
CDR3nt: TGCGCCAGCTCCTCCCAACTCCGTCAGCCCCAGCATTTT

d_gene: NA
v_gene: TRBV7-2
abundance: NA
j_gene: TRBJ2-7
CDR3aa: CASSHGTYEQYF
CDR3nt: TGTGCCAGCAGCCACGGTACCTACGAGCAGTACTTC

d_gene: NA
v_gene: TRBV7-9
abundance: NA
j_gene: TRBJ2-3
CDR3aa: CASSMTESTDTQYF
CDR3nt: TGTGCCAGCAGCATGACAGAGAGCACAGATACGCAGTATTTT

d_gene: TRBD2
v_gene: TRBV13
abundance: NA
j_gene: TRBJ2-7
CDR3aa: CASSLEGLAGGRGNEQYF
CDR3nt: TGTGCCAGCAGCTTGGAGGGACTAGCGGGAGGTAGGGGGAACGAGCAGTACTTC

d_gene: TRBD1
v_gene: TRBV5-8
abundance: NA
j_gene: TRBJ1-5
CDR3aa: CASSLRLTGVGQPQHF
CDR3nt: TGTGCCAGCAGCTTGCGCTTGACAGGGGTAGGTCAGCCCCAGCATTTT

d_gene: TRBD1
v_gene: TRBV11-2
abundance: NA
j_gene: TRBJ2-7
CDR3aa: CASSSNTGGGYYEQYF
CDR3nt: TGTGCCAGCAGCTCCAACACAGGGGGAGGATACTACGAGCAGTACTTC

d_gene: NA
v_gene: TRBV19
abundance: once
j_gene: TRBJ1-2
CDR3aa: CASSILLVAPNYGYTF
CDR3nt: TGTGCCAGTAGTATTTTGTTGGTCGCTCCTAACTATGGCTACACCTTC

d_gene: TRBD2
v_gene: TRBV5-1
abundance: NA
j_gene: TRBJ2-5
CDR3aa: CASSPVAGYEETQYF
CDR3nt: TGCGCCAGCAGCCCGGTAGCGGGCTACGAAGAGACCCAGTACTTC

d_gene: NA
v_gene: TRBV7-8
abundance: NA
j_gene: TRBJ1-2
CDR3aa: CASSPGVGYTF
CDR3nt: TGTGCCAGCAGCCCTGGGGTTGGCTACACCTTC